One and the same sample provided the 29 T cell receptor beta chains below, sequenced in a study of regulatory T cells in long-lasting Graves disease. The time point: newly diagnosed GD, antithyroid drugs for less than 3 months. PBMC RNA was the source of the TCR library. HTBI primers from iRepertoire and Arm-PCR of CDR3 regions yielded the TCR beta libraries. TCRdb redid the calling of the multiplex PCR reads with MiXCR, one entry per CDR3 protein. The repertoire consists of some 370,000 distinct CDR3 sequences, with 10% to 15% occurring once and the leading ten covering under 20%. These sequences were also reported in another study, on T cells in Graves' hyperthyroidism and ophthalmopathy.

Material: peripheral blood mononuclear cells (PBMCs), obtained at new diagnosis, from a patient treated with antithyroid drugs. These receptors were taken from a woman aged 18-35 years with Graves disease.

This clonotype came up many times. The V call is TRBV28, the J call TRBJ2-1, with 13 positions matching TRBD2. The germline gives CDR1 MDHEN, CDR2 SYDVKM. The CDR3 has 17 amino acids. V lost 5 bases to trimming and J lost 7 bases; unmatched junction nucleotides: 11. For the CDR3, the DNA is TGTGCCAGCAGTCCATCCCTCGGACTAGCGGGAGAAAATGAGCAGTTCTTC. It translates to CASSPSLGLAGENEQFF.

This clonotype was observed many times. V usage is TRBV20-1 and J usage is TRBJ2-3; 12 bases align to TRBD2. Germline CDR1 DFQATT, CDR2 SNEGSKA (reference sequence). V shed 0 bases, J shed 4 bases, and the junction held 2 bases outside the gene matches. The CDR3 contains 15 residues. Here the CDR3 reads CSARDPSGGADTQYF. DNA for the CDR3: TGCAGTGCTAGAGACCCTAGCGGGGGGGCAGATACGCAGTATTTT.

For this clonotype: A single base separates this from a much larger clone, so it may be a read error. The chain recombines TRBV12-3 or TRBV12-4 with TRBJ2-7; D is tentatively TRBD1 or TRBD2 (5 bases each). V lost 6 bases, J lost 6 bases, and 15 bases lay in between. The CDR3 totals 13 residues. The CDR3 sequence is CASSAWGISEQYV. Written as DNA, the CDR3 is TGTGCCAGCAGCGCCTGGGGGATCTCCGAGCAGTACGTC.

This clonotype occurred many times. This chain's CDR3 is CASSYSRWGHGYGYTF. For the CDR3, the DNA is TGTGCCAGCAGTTACTCTCGGTGGGGGCACGGCTATGGCTACACCTTC. The chain has TRBV6-5 and TRBJ1-2; possibly TRBD1 for D (6 bases). Trimming stripped 0 bases from V and 4 bases from J, with 15 bases between. The CDR3 runs to 16 residues. The germline V gene has CDR1 MNHEY and CDR2 SVGAGI.

This clonotype has ten or more counts. The chain has TRBV9 and TRBJ2-1, with 9 bases identical to TRBD1. CDR1 is SGDLS, CDR2 YYNGEE, per germline. This CDR3 is built from 16 residues. J gave up 3 bases and V 1 base, and 5 bases lay outside the gene matches. Here the CDR3 reads CASSVPGQGFYNEQFF. The CDR3 DNA sequence: TGTGCCAGCAGCGTACCGGGACAGGGCTTCTACAATGAGCAGTTCTTC.

Only a few counts were recorded for this clonotype. The CDR3 region is CASRPTGAGNQPQHF. CDR3 bases: TGTGCCAGTAGGCCAACAGGGGCAGGCAATCAGCCCCAGCATTTT. J is TRBJ1-5 and V is TRBV19; 7 bases line up with TRBD1. CDR1 is LNHDA and CDR2 is SQIVND in the germline V gene (reference sequence). Trimming removed 6 bases from V and 2 bases from J; junction bases left unmatched: 7. This CDR3 contains 15 residues.

This clonotype showed up many times. The rearrangement uses TRBV24-1 and TRBJ2-1, with a possible D match to TRBD2 (6 bases). The CDR3 loop spans 16 amino acids. CDR1 is KGHDR and CDR2 is SFDVKD in the germline V gene. Trimming removed 3 bases from V and 4 bases from J, with 15 bases in between. Here the CDR3 reads CATSDPRQTSYNEQFF. The CDR3 region has the DNA TGTGCCACCAGTGATCCCAGACAGACTAGTTACAATGAGCAGTTCTTC.

This clonotype was recorded many times. The V and J genes are TRBV7-8 and TRBJ2-1; D unclear. The CDR3 consists of 15 residues. V was shortened by 7 bases and J by 0 bases, with 13 bases between the two germline ends. Per the germline V gene, CDR1 is SGHVS and CDR2 is FQNEAQ. The CDR3, as DNA: TGTGCCAGCACCCCGTCGAACCCCTCCTACAATGAGCAGTTCTTC. Translation: CASTPSNPSYNEQFF.

The chain couples TRBV29-1 to TRBJ1-2; D is unclear. Trimming left V 4 bases short and J 1 base short, with 10 bases between. Germline CDR1 and CDR2: SQVTM and ANQGSEA. This CDR3 comprises 13 residues. The CDR3 bases are TGCAGCGTTGCTCCAAGACTTAACTATGGCTACACCTTC. Protein product: CSVAPRLNYGYTF.

This clonotype was counted between two and nine times. A much larger clone differs by one base, so this may be a read error. The missing conserved phenylalanine or tryptophan at the end of this CDR3 makes a read error likely. The limits of the CDR3 on the DNA are not certain, so only TCRdb's listed CDR3 is given. The chain combines TRBV12-3 or TRBV12-4 with TRBJ1-1. The CDR3 is 12 amino acids long, termini counted. The CDR3 spells CASSSDPEGSFL.

This clonotype has more than one count but fewer than ten. The V gene is TRBV6-2 or TRBV6-3, the J gene TRBJ2-3; tentatively, D is TRBD2 (6 bases). This CDR3 region has 15 residues. V dropped 10 bases and J dropped 0 bases, with 17 bases sitting between them. The V gene's germline CDR1 is MNHEY and CDR2 SVGEGT. The CDR3 spells CATAVISGSTDTQYF. The CDR3 DNA is TGTGCCACTGCAGTAATTAGCGGAAGCACAGATACGCAGTATTTT.

The rearrangement uses TRBV7-6 and TRBJ2-1; perhaps TRBD2 as D (6 bases). Germline V lookup: CDR1 SGHVS, CDR2 FNYEAQ. This CDR3 has 15 residues. Trimming removed 1 base from V and 5 bases from J, with 12 bases in between. CDR3 residues: CASSLELADHNEQFF. The CDR3 DNA sequence: TGTGCCAGCAGCTTAGAATTAGCGGACCACAATGAGCAGTTCTTC.

This clonotype was counted at least ten times. The gene calls are TRBV7-6 and TRBJ1-4; D is unresolved. This CDR3 is built from 15 residues. In germline, CDR1 is SGHVS, CDR2 FNYEAQ. V lost 5 bases, J lost 0 bases, and 10 bases lay in between. The CDR3 spells CASSEHWATNEKLFF. CDR3 coding DNA: TGTGCCAGCAGCGAGCATTGGGCAACTAATGAAAAACTGTTTTTT.

Many counts were recorded for this clonotype. The rearrangement links TRBV7-9 to TRBJ1-1; D is unclear. V gave up 1 base and J gave up 10 bases, with 13 bases separating them. Germline V gene data show CDR1 as SEHNR and CDR2 as FQNEAQ (reference sequence). The CDR3 is 13 amino acids. CDR3 in amino acids: CASSLDIGLRAFF. Written as DNA, the CDR3 is TGTGCCAGCAGCTTAGATATAGGGCTGAGAGCTTTCTTT.

This clonotype was seen a few times. The junction departs from germline at one end; a sequencing error may be responsible. The V and J genes are TRBV11-1 and TRBJ2-7; TRBD2 agrees at 14 bases. CDR3 length: 19 amino acids. The germline CDR1 and CDR2 sequences are SGHAT and FQDESV (reference sequence). CDR3 sequence: CAGSLGWGLAGAIGYEQYF. Here the CDR3 DNA reads TGTGCCGGCAGCTTAGGGTGGGGACTAGCGGGAGCGATCGGCTACGAGCAGTACTTC. Filled out from reference TRBV11-1 and TRBJ2-7, the complete variable domain reads EAEVAQSPRYKITEKSQAVAFWCDPISGHATLYWYRQILGQGPELLVQFQDESVVDDSQLPKDRFSAERLKGVDSTLKIQPAELGDSAMYLCAGSLGWGLAGAIGYEQYFGPGTRLTVT.

This clonotype was seen only once. The genes are TRBV7-2 and TRBJ2-3; 7 bases are shared with TRBD2. CDR3 length equals 20 residues. Trimming took 7 bases from V and 0 from J; bases not matched to a gene: 22. CDR1 is SGHTA and CDR2 is FQGNSA in the germline V gene. CDR3 nucleotides: TGTGCCAGCACCCAACCGGCGATTAGCGGGCGTATCTCTAGCACAGATACGCAGTATTTT. This gives the protein CASTQPAISGRISSTDTQYF. Full variable domain (outside the CDR3, taken from reference TRBV7-2 and TRBJ2-3): GAGVSQSPSNKVTEKGKDVELRCDPISGHTALYWYRQSLGQGLEFLIYFQGNSAPDKSGLPSDRFSAERTGGSVSTLTIQRTQQEDSAVYLCASTQPAISGRISSTDTQYFGPGTRLTVL.

This clonotype was counted at least ten times. The J gene is TRBJ1-4, the V gene TRBV12-3 or TRBV12-4, with D perhaps TRBD1 (5 bases). The CDR3 sequence is 18 residues long. V was clipped by 7 bases and J by 5 bases, with 26 bases between them. This CDR3 is CASTPRGNRDVVNEKLFF. The CDR3 DNA sequence: TGTGCCAGCACCCCTCGCGGGAATCGGGACGTGGTAAATGAAAAACTGTTTTTT.

In its sample, this clonotype was seen many times. This chain connects TRBV5-1 to TRBJ2-7; D gene unclear. This CDR3 region has 12 residues. V lost 4 bases to trimming and J lost 7 bases, with 12 bases between them. Germline CDR1 reads SGHRS; CDR2 reads YFSETQ. CDR3 protein: CASSQDYVEQYF. The CDR3 DNA sequence: TGCGCCAGCAGCCAAGATTACGTGGAGCAGTACTTC.

V is TRBV29-1 and J is TRBJ2-3, with 7 bases identical to TRBD2. Germline trimming cut 3 bases from V and 3 bases from J; bases unmatched to any gene: 6. Germline CDR1 is SQVTM and CDR2 is ANQGSEA. The CDR3 is 14 residues long. Here the CDR3 DNA reads TGCAGCGTTGAGGGTCTAGCGGTGACAGATACGCAGTATTTT. Residues: CSVEGLAVTDTQYF.

At least ten counts were recorded for this clonotype. The V and J genes are TRBV19 and TRBJ1-5; the D is unclear. The germline gives CDR1 LNHDA, CDR2 SQIVND (reference sequence). The CDR3 consists of 14 residues. Trimming stripped 9 bases from V and 4 bases from J, with 16 bases between. This chain's CDR3 is CASQSAQANQPQHF. The CDR3 bases are TGTGCCAGCCAGTCCGCGCAGGCTAATCAGCCCCAGCATTTT.

At least ten counts were recorded for this clonotype. The J gene is TRBJ2-7, the V gene TRBV9; 7 bases map to TRBD2. Germline values: CDR1 SGDLS, CDR2 YYNGEE. Trimming removed 3 bases from V and 0 bases from J; junction bases left unmatched: 6. CDR3 length: 15 amino acids. In nucleotides, the CDR3 is TGTGCCAGCAGCGCTAGCGGCCGGGGCTCCTACGAGCAGTACTTC. The encoded protein is CASSASGRGSYEQYF.

This clonotype was seen only once. The chain joins TRBV14 to TRBJ1-4, with a possible D match to TRBD1 (5 bases). The CDR3 loop spans 14 amino acids. With 3 bases removed from V and 5 bases from J, the gap between germline ends came to 10 bases. Germline CDR1 SGHDN, CDR2 FVKESK. The CDR3 loop is CASSQGQLNEKLFF. In DNA, the CDR3 is TGTGCCAGCAGCCAGGGGCAGTTGAATGAAAAACTGTTTTTT.

This clonotype was recorded at least ten times. The J gene is TRBJ1-1, the V gene TRBV5-6; no reliable D call. Per the germline V gene, CDR1 is SGHDT and CDR2 is YYEEEE. The CDR3 has 15 residues. Trimming shortened V by 0 bases and J by 5 bases, and 14 bases separated the two germline ends. CDR3 sequence (DNA): TGTGCCAGCAGCTTGGAGGCCAGAGGCTGGACTGAAGCTTTCTTT. Amino acids: CASSLEARGWTEAFF.

The sample holds many counts of this clonotype. The V gene is TRBV28, the J gene TRBJ2-1, with a weak D call TRBD1 (6 bases). The germline gives CDR1 MDHEN, CDR2 SYDVKM. The CDR3 totals 16 residues. Deletions cut 1 base from V and 13 bases from J, with 23 bases between. CDR3 sequence reads: CASSLLYRALNPQQFF. CDR3 DNA: TGTGCCAGCAGTTTATTGTACAGGGCCTTAAATCCTCAACAGTTCTTC.

In this sample, this clonotype turned up a few times. The chain links TRBV18 to TRBJ2-1; 11 positions match TRBD2. After removal of 4 bases from V and 7 bases from J, the junction contained 12 bases not matched to a gene. Germline V gene data show CDR1 as KGHSH and CDR2 as LQKENI. The CDR3 consists of 17 residues. CDR3 residues: CASSRFLTSGRWNEQFF. The DNA of the CDR3 is TGTGCCAGCTCACGATTCCTCACTAGCGGGAGATGGAATGAGCAGTTCTTC.

This clonotype was seen many times. This chain joins TRBV7-2 and TRBJ1-1; 7 nucleotides line up with TRBD1. Per the germline V gene, CDR1 is SGHTA and CDR2 is FQGNSA. Trimming cost V 5 bases and J 11 bases; bases outside gene matches: 8. This CDR3 spans 12 amino acids. For the CDR3, the DNA is TGTGCCAGCAGCCAAACACAGGGGCACGCTTTCTTT. Protein: CASSQTQGHAFF.

The table lists this clonotype with many counts. CDR3 residues: CASSEEGRYYEQYV. DNA of the CDR3: TGTGCCAGCAGTGAAGAGGGCAGATACTACGAGCAGTACGTC. This chain uses TRBV6-1 with TRBJ2-7; the D is unclear. Germline CDR1 and CDR2: MNHNS and SASEGT. The CDR3 spans 14 residues. V was clipped by 1 base and J by 3 bases, with 10 bases between them.

This clonotype has ten or more counts. The rearrangement links TRBV20-1 to TRBJ2-1, with 7 bases that match TRBD2. CDR1 is DFQATT, CDR2 SNEGSKA, per germline (reference sequence). The CDR3 consists of 16 residues. V shed 0 bases, J shed 7 bases, and the junction held 12 bases outside the gene matches. CDR3 amino acids: CSARDPRTRNRNEQFF. The CDR3 coding sequence is TGCAGTGCTAGAGATCCGAGGACTAGGAACAGGAATGAGCAGTTCTTC.

This clonotype showed up many times. The chain recombines TRBV12-3 or TRBV12-4 with TRBJ2-3; TRBD2 agrees at 9 bases. This CDR3 region has 16 residues. V shed 5 bases and J 2 bases; nucleotides not matched to a gene: 8. DNA for the CDR3: TGTGCCAGCAGTCCCAAGCGGGGGGCCCCCACAGATACGCAGTATTTT. Residues: CASSPKRGAPTDTQYF.